A single sample gave rise to the 28 T cell receptor beta chains below, sequenced in a study of PD-1 blockade in classical Hodgkin lymphoma. Assay used: immunoSEQ multiplex PCR; TCRdb lists only in-frame clones, some missing. The table shows 25,000 to 35,000 clones, with 70% occurring only once. There was relapse after autologous stem cell transplantation in every patient, and there was variation in brentuximab vedotin exposure. The sample in question was peripheral blood mononuclear cells (PBMCs), obtained before the second cycle of nivolumab. Every receptor here comes from a human donor with classical Hodgkin lymphoma.

V is TRBV19 and J is TRBJ2-1; D remains ambiguous. CDR1 and CDR2 from the germline V gene are LNHDA and SQIVND (reference sequence). The CDR3 spans 14 residues. The V and J ends lost 3 bases and 12 bases respectively, with 18 bases between them. Here the CDR3 reads CASSILNIGSAQFF. CDR3 sequence (DNA): TGTGCCAGTAGTATTCTTAACATTGGGTCAGCGCAGTTCTTC.

By proportion, this clone is medium-sized. The chain combines TRBV18 with TRBJ2-3; the D gene is possibly TRBD1 (6 bases). The length of the CDR3 is 14 residues. Germline values: CDR1 KGHSH, CDR2 LQKENI. V lost 3 bases, J lost 0 bases, and 7 bases lay in between. CDR3 sequence reads: CASSPGTSTDTQYF. The CDR3 DNA reads TGTGCCAGCTCACCGGGGACAAGCACAGATACGCAGTATTTT.

This chain joins TRBV5-4 and TRBJ2-7; D remains unclear. The CDR3 spans 13 residues. Deletions cut 2 bases from V and 3 bases from J, with 9 bases between. Germline values: CDR1 SGHNT, CDR2 YYREEE (reference sequence). CDR3 bases: TGTGCCAGCAGCTTTGGGCACCTCTACGAGCAGTACTTC. Translation: CASSFGHLYEQYF.

This chain links TRBV11-1 with TRBJ1-1, with 7 bases aligning to TRBD1. With 5 bases clipped from V and 8 bases from J, the junction kept 8 bases outside the gene matches. The CDR3 extends over 13 amino acids. In germline, CDR1 is SGHAT, CDR2 FQDESV (reference sequence). The CDR3 DNA reads as TGTGCCAGCAGCCGAGGACAGGCGGTGGAAGCTTTCTTT. This gives the protein CASSRGQAVEAFF. Looking up the rest from reference TRBV11-1 and TRBJ1-1 gives the full variable domain: EAEVAQSPRYKITEKSQAVAFWCDPISGHATLYWYRQILGQGPELLVQFQDESVVDDSQLPKDRFSAERLKGVDSTLKIQPAELGDSAMYLCASSRGQAVEAFFGQGTRLTVV.

V usage is TRBV25-1 and J usage is TRBJ2-2, with D possibly being TRBD1 (5 bases). Germline loops: CDR1 MGHDK, CDR2 SYGVNS. The CDR3 runs to 13 residues. Deletions cut 6 bases from V and 3 bases from J, with 8 bases between. CDR3 amino acids: CASSRDYTGELFF. The CDR3 DNA reads TGTGCCAGCAGCAGGGATTACACCGGGGAGCTGTTTTTT.

The genes are TRBV2 and TRBJ2-6, with 8 positions matching TRBD1. The CDR3 sequence is 15 residues long. The germline V gene encodes CDR1 SNHLY and CDR2 FYNNEI. The J segment lost 3 bases and the V segment lost 6 bases, leaving 4 bases of the junction unmatched. The CDR3 loop reads CASRTGGFGANVLTF. The CDR3 coding sequence is TGTGCCAGCAGAACAGGGGGGTTTGGGGCCAACGTCCTGACTTTC.

V is TRBV29-1 and J is TRBJ1-1, with D tentatively TRBD1 (6 bases). Germline V gene data show CDR1 as SQVTM and CDR2 as ANQGSEA. The CDR3 covers 13 residues. Trimming took 5 bases from V and 0 from J, leaving 10 bases between them. The chain's CDR3 is CSVSGGMNTEAFF. CDR3 coding DNA: TGCAGCGTTTCGGGGGGCATGAACACTGAAGCTTTCTTT.

CDR3 bases: TGTGCCAGCAGTGCCCCCGGTCCCTTTGGAGGCGCCTACTTC. Translation gives CASSAPGPFGGAYF. The chain carries TRBV25-1 and TRBJ2-7; D may be TRBD2 (5 bases). The V and J ends lost 4 bases and 13 bases respectively, with 23 bases between them. The CDR3 extends over 14 amino acids. CDR1 MGHDK and CDR2 SYGVNS come from the germline V gene.

The rearrangement uses TRBV9 and TRBJ1-2; possible D gene TRBD1, 5 bases. The CDR3 contains 13 residues. The germline V gene encodes CDR1 SGDLS and CDR2 YYNGEE. V was clipped by 2 bases and J by 6 bases, with 11 bases between them. The CDR3 bases are TGTGCCAGCAGCGTCACCGGGACTCATGGCTACACCTTC. Translated, it gives CASSVTGTHGYTF.

The chain uses TRBV25-1 and TRBJ1-6; 12 nucleotides align to TRBD1. Germline CDR1 reads MGHDK; CDR2 reads SYGVNS. V was pared by 6 bases and J by 10 bases, with 7 bases of the junction left unmatched. This CDR3 spans 15 amino acids. The CDR3 nucleotides read TGTGCCAGCAGCGCCGGGACAGGGGGCCTCTCACCCCTCCACTTT. This encodes CASSAGTGGLSPLHF.

The chain combines TRBV19 with TRBJ1-5; weak D call: TRBD1 (6 bases). Per germline, CDR1 LNHDA and CDR2 SQIVND (reference sequence). V was pared by 9 bases and J by 5 bases, with 20 bases between. The CDR3 contains 15 residues. CDR3 region: CASSFGQGTHQPQHF. In nucleotides, the CDR3 is TGTGCCAGCAGCTTTGGCCAGGGGACACATCAGCCCCAGCATTTT. The variable domain in full, with the rest retrieved from reference TRBV19 and TRBJ1-5, is DGGITQSPKYLFRKEGQNVTLSCEQNLNHDAMYWYRQDPGQGLRLIYYSQIVNDFQKGDIAEGYSVSREKKESFPLTVTSAQKNPTAFYLCASSFGQGTHQPQHFGDGTRLSIL.

The chain couples TRBV6-7 to TRBJ1-6; TRBD1 matches at 7 bases. TRBV6-7 is an ORF, with its function uncertain. Trimming cost V 10 bases and J 9 bases; bases outside gene matches: 9. This CDR3 has 13 residues. Written as DNA, the CDR3 is TGTGCCACCGGACAGGCATCAGGTTCACCCCTCCACTTT. Protein: CATGQASGSPLHF.

In this sample, this clone turned up once. The chain recombines TRBV28 with TRBJ2-1, with TRBD2 identical over 13 bases. The CDR3 has 19 amino acids. CDR1 and CDR2 from the germline V gene are MDHEN and SYDVKM. Trimming at V came to 6 bases and at J to 4 bases, leaving 15 bases not matched to a gene. CDR3 loop: CASSSNMGGLAGNYNEQFF. CDR3 nucleotide sequence: TGTGCCAGCAGCTCCAATATGGGGGGACTAGCGGGGAATTACAATGAGCAGTTCTTC.

The J gene is TRBJ1-2, the V gene TRBV4-3; the D gene is possibly TRBD1 (6 bases). CDR3 length: 13 amino acids. V shed 1 base and J shed 8 bases, with 11 bases lying between them. The germline V gene encodes CDR1 LGHNA and CDR2 YSLEER. The chain's CDR3 is CASSQAARGGYTF. In DNA, the CDR3 is TGCGCCAGCAGCCAAGCAGCGAGGGGGGGCTACACCTTC.

J is TRBJ2-4 and V is TRBV5-1; a weak D match, TRBD1 (7 bases). The CDR3 runs to 15 residues. V was cut by 4 bases and J by 6 bases, with 17 bases left in between. The V gene's germline CDR1 is SGHRS and CDR2 YFSETQ. The CDR3 loop reads CASSTLEGAGNIQYF. The CDR3 nucleotides are TGCGCCAGCAGCACCCTGGAGGGGGCGGGAAACATTCAGTACTTC.

This clone was detected only a few times. The V call is TRBV15, the J call TRBJ2-1, with TRBD1 matching over 7 bases. The CDR3 runs to 15 residues. The trim removed 9 bases at V and 0 bases at J, leaving 8 bases unmatched. Germline CDR1 LNHNV, CDR2 YYDKDF (reference sequence). The chain's CDR3 is CATEQGPGSYNEQFF. For the CDR3, the DNA is TGTGCCACTGAACAGGGGCCCGGCTCCTACAATGAGCAGTTCTTC.

The V and J genes are TRBV7-3 and TRBJ2-1, with 9 positions matching TRBD2. Germline CDR1 and CDR2: SGHTA and FQGTGA. V trimming: 1 base; J trimming: 9 bases; junction bases outside the gene matches: 13. The CDR3 sequence is 17 residues long. The CDR3: CASSLKAASGISGEQFF. The CDR3 nucleotides are TGTGCCAGCAGCTTAAAGGCGGCTAGCGGGATAAGTGGTGAGCAGTTCTTC.

V gene TRBV28 combines with J gene TRBJ1-1, with D possibly being TRBD1 (5 bases). Trimming took 2 bases from V and 6 from J, leaving 13 bases between them. Germline assignment: CDR1 MDHEN and CDR2 SYDVKM. The CDR3 runs 14 residues. DNA of the CDR3: TGTGCCAGCAGTTTAGGGGGGGGTATATCTGAAGCTTTCTTT. Its translation is CASSLGGGISEAFF.

This chain links TRBV4-1 with TRBJ1-6; 7 nucleotides line up with TRBD1. The CDR3 covers 17 residues. Trimming at V came to 0 bases and at J to 4 bases, leaving 6 bases not matched to a gene. Per the germline V gene, CDR1 is MGHRA and CDR2 is YSYEKL. The CDR3, as DNA: TGCGCCAGCAGCCAAGATGAGAGGGACAGTTATAATTCACCCCTCCACTTT. Translating gives CASSQDERDSYNSPLHF.

The chain has TRBV19 and TRBJ2-4; 11 bases match TRBD2. Trimming at V came to 5 bases and at J to 0 bases, leaving 12 bases not matched to a gene. The CDR3 has 19 amino acids. Germline CDR1 and CDR2: LNHDA and SQIVND (reference sequence). The CDR3: CASSPGTSGYATAKNIQYF. The CDR3 DNA follows: TGTGCCAGTAGTCCCGGGACTAGCGGATATGCCACAGCCAAAAACATTCAGTACTTC.

V is TRBV2 and J is TRBJ1-1; D unresolved. Per germline, CDR1 SNHLY and CDR2 FYNNEI. V lost 1 base and J lost 3, with 9 bases in between. The CDR3 runs to 14 residues. The CDR3 DNA reads TGTGCCAGCAGTGAAGTTGGAGGGTACACTGAAGCTTTCTTT. The encoded protein is CASSEVGGYTEAFF.

J is TRBJ1-1 and V is TRBV19; a possible D gene is TRBD1 (5 bases). Germline V gene data show CDR1 as LNHDA and CDR2 as SQIVND (reference sequence). The V end was cut by 2 bases, the J end by 7 bases, with 8 bases between. The CDR3 consists of 12 residues. As DNA, the CDR3 is TGTGCCAGTAGTATATTTGGGGGTGAAGCTTTCTTT. It codes for CASSIFGGEAFF. The entire variable domain, with the rest obtained from reference TRBV19 and TRBJ1-1, is as follows: DGGITQSPKYLFRKEGQNVTLSCEQNLNHDAMYWYRQDPGQGLRLIYYSQIVNDFQKGDIAEGYSVSREKKESFPLTVTSAQKNPTAFYLCASSIFGGEAFFGQGTRLTVV.

This chain uses TRBV18 with TRBJ2-2; weak D call: TRBD1 (5 bases). Germline V gene data show CDR1 as KGHSH and CDR2 as LQKENI. The CDR3 length is 15 residues. V gave up 3 bases and J gave up 4 bases, with 12 bases separating them. The CDR3 sequence is CASSPPDTPTGELFF. Here the CDR3 DNA reads TGTGCCAGCTCACCCCCGGACACCCCCACCGGGGAGCTGTTTTTT.

This clone was picked up one time. A read error is possible here, since a much larger clone lies one base away. J is TRBJ1-2 and V is TRBV6-5, with D perhaps matching TRBD1 (6 bases). The CDR3 length is 13 residues. The germline gives CDR1 MNHEY, CDR2 SVGAGI. CDR3 in amino acids: CAGRGLTGDGYTF. The DNA of the CDR3 is TGTGCCGGCAGGGGATTGACAGGAGATGGCTACACCTTC.

The rearrangement joins TRBV10-1 to TRBJ1-4, with D unresolved. The CDR3 covers 13 residues. The germline V and J ends were trimmed by 2 bases and 5 bases, with 6 bases remaining between them. Germline CDR1 and CDR2: WNHNN and SYGVQD (reference sequence). Here the CDR3 reads CASSESMNEKLFF. CDR3 DNA: TGCGCCAGCAGTGAGAGTATGAATGAAAAACTGTTTTTT.

A single count supports this clone. CDR3 DNA sequence: TGTGCCAGCAGTACAGCTTTCTTT. Its protein is CASSTAFF. This sequence joins TRBV28 and TRBJ1-1; D is ambiguous. This CDR3 has 8 residues. Germline V lookup: CDR1 MDHEN, CDR2 SYDVKM. The ends were cut back, 5 bases at V and 10 bases at J, with 2 bases in the middle.

The V gene is TRBV6-1, the J gene TRBJ2-3, with 14 bases aligning to TRBD2. The CDR3 has 15 residues. CDR1 and CDR2 from the germline V gene are MNHNS and SASEGT. The ends lost 6 bases at V and 9 bases at J; junction bases unmatched: 8. The CDR3 is CASRGLAGALSTQYF. In DNA form, the CDR3 reads TGTGCCAGCAGGGGACTAGCGGGGGCCCTGTCGACGCAGTATTTT.

This clone came up a few times. This chain uses TRBV29-1 with TRBJ2-5; 8 bases agree with TRBD2. Germline V CDR1 and CDR2: SQVTM, ANQGSEA. V shed 6 bases, J shed 5 bases, and the junction held 5 bases outside the gene matches. The CDR3 has 12 residues. The CDR3 sequence is CSVSSGQETQYF. Written as DNA, the CDR3 is TGCAGCGTCTCTAGCGGGCAGGAGACCCAGTACTTC. Combining the CDR3 with reference TRBV29-1 and TRBJ2-5 gives the whole variable domain SAVISQKPSRDICQRGTSLTIQCQVDSQVTMMFWYRQQPGQSLTLIATANQGSEATYESGFVIDKFPISRPNLTFSTLTVSNMSPEDSSIYLCSVSSGQETQYFGPGTRLLVL.